The rows below give T cell receptor beta chains drawn from one sample of a study of shared clonotypes between healthy human individuals. The assay was immunoSEQ multiplex PCR, and TCRdb's table has in-frame clones only and misses some. The top ten hold about 0.52% of the sample, which has some 1,100,000 clones, about 80% seen once. Sequencing was done on a sample of memory CD4+ T cells from PBMCs. All receptors derive from a man between 18 and 29 years old in good health. Some clones in this sample may be carry-over from other donors' samples. CDR3s include the opening cysteine and the closing phenylalanine or tryptophan. The order of the fields is clone size, D gene, V gene, J gene, CDR3 protein, CDR3 DNA. The D gene is left open where the match is weak. Size is stated for part of the rows, as once, few or many counts, or as a class when the clone is expanded.

size: -
D: TRBD1
V: TRBV29-1
J: TRBJ2-1
CDR3: CSVDGQGLYEQFF
DNA: TGCAGCGTTGACGGACAGGGTCTTTATGAGCAGTTCTTC

size: -
D: TRBD2
V: TRBV5-5
J: TRBJ2-7
CDR3: CASTGTSGSYEQYF
DNA: TGTGCCAGCACCGGGACTAGCGGGAGTTACGAGCAGTACTTC

size: -
D: -
V: TRBV6-5
J: TRBJ2-3
CDR3: CASREGRSTDTQYF
DNA: TGTGCCAGCAGAGAGGGGAGGAGCACAGATACGCAGTATTTT

size: -
D: -
V: TRBV4-1
J: TRBJ1-1
CDR3: CASSQLEGRGAFF
DNA: TGCGCCAGCAGCCAACTTGAGGGGCGGGGGGCTTTCTTT

size: -
D: -
V: TRBV7-6
J: TRBJ2-1
CDR3: CASSPTVPEGGNEQFF
DNA: TGTGCCAGCAGCCCAACCGTCCCCGAAGGGGGCAATGAGCAGTTCTTC

size: -
D: TRBD1
V: TRBV6-5
J: TRBJ1-1
CDR3: CASSEWTGKAFF
DNA: TGTGCCAGCAGTGAATGGACAGGTAAAGCTTTCTTT

size: -
D: TRBD2
V: TRBV7-9
J: TRBJ2-1
CDR3: CASSLGREYNEQFF
DNA: TGTGCCAGCAGCTTAGGGCGGGAGTACAATGAGCAGTTCTTC

size: once
D: -
V: TRBV7-8
J: TRBJ2-7
CDR3: CASSPQGVSYEQYF
DNA: TGTGCCAGCAGTCCCCAGGGCGTTTCCTACGAGCAGTACTTC

size: -
D: TRBD1
V: TRBV2
J: TRBJ2-7
CDR3: CASSETGQYEQYF
DNA: TGTGCCAGCAGCGAAACGGGACAGTACGAGCAGTACTTC

size: -
D: -
V: TRBV2
J: TRBJ1-5
CDR3: CASSVEGYDQPQHF
DNA: TGTGCCAGCAGTGTTGAGGGATACGATCAGCCCCAGCATTTT

size: -
D: -
V: TRBV6-6
J: TRBJ2-7
CDR3: CASSGPYEQYF
DNA: TGTGCCAGCAGTGGACCTTACGAGCAGTACTTC

size: -
D: TRBD2
V: TRBV2
J: TRBJ2-7
CDR3: CASKWKLAGNYEQYF
DNA: TGTGCCAGCAAGTGGAAACTAGCGGGAAATTACGAGCAGTACTTC

size: -
D: -
V: TRBV28
J: TRBJ2-6
CDR3: CASHRAGANVLTF
DNA: TGTGCCAGCCACAGAGCTGGGGCCAACGTCCTGACTTTC